These 9 T cell receptor beta chains were sequenced from one sample in a study of cytomegalovirus exposure and HLA in healthy donors. The primer mix had 60 Vbeta and 13 Jbeta primers. Only in-frame clones appear in the TCRdb table, and some are missing; sequencing was by immunoSEQ multiplex PCR. The data hold some 160,000 clones, with 77% observed a single time. Sequenced material: PBMCs. All receptors derive from a woman aged 30 to 39 in good health and CMV-seronegative.

V is TRBV30 and J is TRBJ1-1, with D uncertain. The CDR3 has 12 residues. V lost 2 bases and J lost 8, with 12 bases in between. CDR1 GTSNPN and CDR2 SVGIG come from the germline V gene (reference sequence). The CDR3 DNA is TGTGCCTGGAGTCCAAACCGGGGAGAAGCTTTCTTT. It codes for CAWSPNRGEAFF.

V usage is TRBV28 and J usage is TRBJ2-5; 9 nucleotides align to TRBD1. The CDR3 is 17 residues long. Germline values: CDR1 MDHEN, CDR2 SYDVKM. With 2 bases clipped from V and 5 bases from J, the junction kept 12 bases outside the gene matches. This CDR3 is CASSLRLWTGDVETQYF. As DNA, the CDR3 is TGTGCCAGCAGTTTACGATTATGGACAGGGGATGTGGAGACCCAGTACTTC.

This clone was seen a single time. The chain employs TRBV29-1 and TRBJ1-4; 7 nucleotides line up with TRBD1. The CDR3 loop spans 13 amino acids. V lost 8 bases and J lost 3; bases outside the gene matches: 6. CDR1 and CDR2 from the germline V gene are SQVTM and ANQGSEA. In DNA, the CDR3 is TGCAGCTGTACAGGGGAGTCTAATGAAAAACTGTTTTTT. Translated, it gives CSCTGESNEKLFF. Full variable domain (remainder filled in from reference TRBV29-1 and TRBJ1-4): SAVISQKPSRDICQRGTSLTIQCQVDSQVTMMFWYRQQPGQSLTLIATANQGSEATYESGFVIDKFPISRPNLTFSTLTVSNMSPEDSSIYLCSCTGESNEKLFFGSGTQLSVL.

V gene TRBV6-6 combines with J gene TRBJ2-5; TRBD2 matches at 8 bases. This CDR3 is 13 amino acids long. The germline gives CDR1 MNHNY, CDR2 SVGAGI (reference sequence). V shed 5 bases and J 5 bases; nucleotides not matched to a gene: 4. CDR3 coding DNA: TGTGCCAGCAGTCGGGGGGGCCTCGAGACCCAGTACTTC. As protein: CASSRGGLETQYF.

This chain connects TRBV5-6 to TRBJ2-3, with no clear D. The CDR3 has 13 amino acids. In germline, CDR1 is SGHDT, CDR2 YYEEEE. V gave up 2 bases and J gave up 0 bases, with 4 bases separating them. The DNA of the CDR3 is TGTGCCAGCAGCTTTAGTAGCACAGATACGCAGTATTTT. It encodes CASSFSSTDTQYF.

The rearrangement links TRBV19 to TRBJ2-1, with D uncertain. Deletions cut 2 bases from V and 8 bases from J, with 10 bases between. The CDR3 length is 13 residues. CDR1 is LNHDA and CDR2 is SQIVND in the germline V gene (reference sequence). The CDR3 coding sequence is TGTGCCAGTAGTATACGCTCCCGCGATGAGCAGTTCTTC. This sequence encodes CASSIRSRDEQFF.

This clone was seen only once. The chain is built from TRBV5-6 and TRBJ2-5; tentatively, D is TRBD1 (6 bases). CDR1 SGHDT and CDR2 YYEEEE come from the germline V gene. V gave up 0 bases and J gave up 6 bases, with 18 bases separating them. The CDR3 consists of 16 residues. CDR3 DNA: TGTGCCAGCAGCTTGGGAACAGGGTTGGCTTGGAAGACCCAGTACTTC. Protein: CASSLGTGLAWKTQYF.

The V and J genes are TRBV5-1 and TRBJ2-1, with 8 bases lining up with TRBD1. Germline V CDR1 and CDR2: SGHRS, YFSETQ. The CDR3 has 18 residues. V lost 0 bases and J lost 4; bases outside the gene matches: 12. DNA for the CDR3: TGCGCCAGCAGCTTGGTTTCGTCCCGACAGGGGTATTACAATGAGCAGTTCTTC. Translated: CASSLVSSRQGYYNEQFF.

V gene TRBV28 combines with J gene TRBJ2-5; the match to TRBD2 covers 15 bases. Germline lookup yields CDR1 MDHEN and CDR2 SYDVKM. The CDR3 is made up of 21 amino acids. After removal of 5 bases from V and 5 bases from J, the junction contained 21 bases not matched to a gene. The chain's CDR3 is CASSPTRWGRTSGRGEETQYF. The CDR3 DNA reads TGTGCCAGCAGTCCTACCCGATGGGGGCGGACTAGCGGGAGGGGGGAGGAGACCCAGTACTTC.